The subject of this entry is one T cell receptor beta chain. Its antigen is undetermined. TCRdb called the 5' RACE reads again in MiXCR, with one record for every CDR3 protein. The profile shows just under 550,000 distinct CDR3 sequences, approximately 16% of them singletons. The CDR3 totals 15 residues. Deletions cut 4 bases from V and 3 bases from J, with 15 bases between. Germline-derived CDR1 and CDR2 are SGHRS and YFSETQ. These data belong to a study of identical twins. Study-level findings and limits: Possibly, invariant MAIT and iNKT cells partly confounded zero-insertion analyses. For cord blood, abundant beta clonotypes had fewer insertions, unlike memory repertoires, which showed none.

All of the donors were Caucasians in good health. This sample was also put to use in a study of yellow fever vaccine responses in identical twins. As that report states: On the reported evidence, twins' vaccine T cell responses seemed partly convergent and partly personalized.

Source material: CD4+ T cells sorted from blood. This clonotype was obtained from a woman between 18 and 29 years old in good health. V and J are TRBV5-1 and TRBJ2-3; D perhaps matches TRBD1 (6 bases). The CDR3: CASSLTGFGTDTQYF. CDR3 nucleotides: TGCGCCAGCAGCCTAACAGGGTTCGGGACAGATACGCAGTATTTT. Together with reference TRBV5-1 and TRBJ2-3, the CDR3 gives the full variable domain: KAGVTQTPRYLIKTRGQQVTLSCSPISGHRSVSWYQQTPGQGLQFLFEYFSETQRNKGNFPGRFSGRQFSNSRSEMNVSTLELGDSALYLCASSLTGFGTDTQYFGPGTRLTVL.